This TCR beta chain was captured by sequencing in a study of blood T cell repertoires in COVID-19. Whole-study context: The United States, Italy and Spain were the sources of the acute and convalescent COVID-19 samples. Nucleic acid was either cDNA or gDNA, and it came from T cells, B-cell-depleted T cells, or PBMCs.

This clone has a handful of counts. Source study methods: The assay estimated nucleated cells by amplifying reference gene primers. The table came from immunoSEQ multiplex PCR; TCRdb's copy has only in-frame clones and leaves some out. Clonal size and the V and J genes are those of that table, whereas D and trimming came from the DNA. There are 90,000 or so clones in the sample; 72% occur only once, and roughly 24% lies in the top ten. The V and J ends lost 5 bases and 6 bases, in that order; junction bases with no gene match: 10. This CDR3 has 18 amino acids. Germline loops: CDR1 MNHEY, CDR2 SVGEGT. What was sequenced was peripheral blood. The clonotype was recovered from a woman aged 55-75 years in a cohort sampled during active or convalescent COVID-19. The V gene is TRBV6-2 or TRBV6-3, the J gene TRBJ2-2, with TRBD2 matching over 15 bases. In DNA, the CDR3 is TGTGCCAGCAGTCCCCTATGGACTAGCGGGGGGGCTGCCGGGGAGCTGTTTTTT. It encodes CASSPLWTSGGAAGELFF.